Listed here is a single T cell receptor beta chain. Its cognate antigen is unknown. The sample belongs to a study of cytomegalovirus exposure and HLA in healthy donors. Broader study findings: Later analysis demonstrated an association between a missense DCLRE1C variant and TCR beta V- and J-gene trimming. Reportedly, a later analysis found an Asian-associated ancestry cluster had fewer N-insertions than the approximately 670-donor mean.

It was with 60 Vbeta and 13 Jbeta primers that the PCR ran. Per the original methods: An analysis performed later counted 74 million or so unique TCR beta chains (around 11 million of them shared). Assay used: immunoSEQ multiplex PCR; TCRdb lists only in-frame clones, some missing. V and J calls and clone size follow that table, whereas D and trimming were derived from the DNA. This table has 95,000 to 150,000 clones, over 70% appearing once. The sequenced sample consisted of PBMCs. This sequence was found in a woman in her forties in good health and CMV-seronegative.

The CDR3 DNA is TGCGCCAGCAGCCACGACAGGGCTACTGGCTACACCTTC. It codes for CASSHDRATGYTF. The genes are TRBV10-2 and TRBJ1-2; TRBD1 matches 7 bases. CDR3 length equals 13 residues. The trim removed 6 bases at V and 7 bases at J, leaving 8 bases unmatched. The V gene's germline CDR1 is WSHSY and CDR2 SAAADI.